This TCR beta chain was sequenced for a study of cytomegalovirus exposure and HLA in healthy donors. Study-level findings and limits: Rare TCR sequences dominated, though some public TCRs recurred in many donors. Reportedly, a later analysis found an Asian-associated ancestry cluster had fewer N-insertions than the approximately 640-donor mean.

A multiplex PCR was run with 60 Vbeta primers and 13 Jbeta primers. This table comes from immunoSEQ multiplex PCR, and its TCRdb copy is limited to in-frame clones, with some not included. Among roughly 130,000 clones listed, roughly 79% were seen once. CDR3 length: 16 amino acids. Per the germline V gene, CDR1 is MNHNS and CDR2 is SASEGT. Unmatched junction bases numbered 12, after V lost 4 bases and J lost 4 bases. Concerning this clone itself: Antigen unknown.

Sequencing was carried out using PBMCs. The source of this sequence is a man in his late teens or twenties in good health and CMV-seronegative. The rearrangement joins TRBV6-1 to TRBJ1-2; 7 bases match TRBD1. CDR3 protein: CASSGDSRYKGYGYTF. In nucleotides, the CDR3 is TGTGCCAGCAGTGGGGACAGTCGCTATAAGGGCTATGGCTACACCTTC.